The present T cell receptor beta chain was sequenced within a study of shared clonotypes between healthy human individuals. Only in-frame clones appear in the TCRdb table, and some are missing; sequencing was by immunoSEQ multiplex PCR. The sample lists approximately 2,000,000 clones, approximately 90% occurring once. Germline V gene data show CDR1 as LNHNV and CDR2 as YYDKDF (reference sequence). V dropped 1 base and J dropped 0 bases, with 7 bases sitting between them. The CDR3 has 15 residues. J is TRBJ1-5 and V is TRBV15; no clear D gene. The sample was naive CD4+ T cells from PBMCs. The subset here: CD45RA+ positively selected. This clonotype was sampled from a man aged 18 to 30 in good health. Some clones in this sample may be carry-over from other donors' samples. CDR3 sequence: CATSRAGYSNQPQHF. The CDR3 coding sequence is TGTGCCACCAGCAGAGCGGGGTATAGCAATCAGCCCCAGCATTTT.